This T cell receptor (beta chain) was recorded in a study of shared clonotypes between healthy human individuals. Turning to the study itself: Per donor, CD8 memory used one plate, CD8 naive used two, CD4 memory used three and CD4 naive used three.

As for this clone: The antigen is undetermined.

General study findings and limits: The expectation was that sequencing depth would affect clonotype sharing among donors. Generally, estimated richness proved larger in naive subsets than it did in memory subsets. A limitation of the genetic and exposure-history diversity represented arose from few donors.

Using immunoSEQ multiplex PCR, the repertoire was profiled, and TCRdb retains in-frame clones only, with some absent. The sample lists a few million clones, 85% to 95% occurring once. The material sequenced was naive CD4+ T cells from PBMCs. The sample's subset: CD45RA+ positively selected. The source of this sequence is a man younger than 30 in good health. Some clones in this sample may be carry-over from other donors' samples.

The CDR3 loop is CSVVPGGDEKLFF. The CDR3 DNA sequence: TGCAGCGTTGTCCCCGGGGGCGATGAAAAACTGTTTTTT. The rearrangement joins TRBV29-1 to TRBJ1-4; D is possibly TRBD1 (6 bases). Germline-derived CDR1 and CDR2 are SQVTM and ANQGSEA. There are 13 residues in the CDR3. Trimming took off 4 bases at V and 6 bases at J, with 12 bases between the two ends.